The clone carrying this T cell receptor (beta chain) was counted only a few times. Its target is not known. Extraction of RNA preceded its reverse transcription into cDNA, which served as the sequencing template. Here immunoSEQ multiplex PCR was the method, and the copy in TCRdb shows in-frame clones only, minus some. The table has 95,000 to 100,000 clones, 50% to 60% seen once. This entry comes from a study of CD8+ T cells in alopecia areata. Study in general: Severity among treated patients was scored by the percentage of scalp area affected.

V lost 1 base to trimming and J lost 0 bases, with 6 bases between them. CDR3 length equals 13 residues. Per the germline V gene, CDR1 is SQVTM and CDR2 is ANQGSEA. Regarding treatment: oral pan-JAK inhibitor, 5-10 mg twice daily. The study's findings and limits: Throughout tofacitinib, many expanded lesional clones continued to persist in scalp and blood.

The source of this sequence is a human donor with alopecia areata. The V and J genes are TRBV29-1 and TRBJ2-5, with D tentatively TRBD1 or TRBD2 (5 bases each). Sample: CD8+ T cells sorted from blood, taken at approximately week 56, from a patient treated with tofacitinib. CDR3 residues: CSVEGGYQETQYF. In DNA, the CDR3 is TGCAGCGTTGAAGGGGGGTACCAAGAGACCCAGTACTTC.